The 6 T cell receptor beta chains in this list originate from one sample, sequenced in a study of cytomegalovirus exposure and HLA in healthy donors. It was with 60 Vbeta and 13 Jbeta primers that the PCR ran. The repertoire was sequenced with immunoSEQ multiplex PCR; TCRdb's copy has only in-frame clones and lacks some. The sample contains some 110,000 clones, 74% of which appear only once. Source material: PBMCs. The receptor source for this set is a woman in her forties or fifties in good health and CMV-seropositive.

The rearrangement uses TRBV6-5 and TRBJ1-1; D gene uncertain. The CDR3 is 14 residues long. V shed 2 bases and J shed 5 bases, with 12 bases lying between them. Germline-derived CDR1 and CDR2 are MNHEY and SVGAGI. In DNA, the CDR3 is TGTGCCAGCAGTTACGCCGCCGGAGGGACTGAAGCTTTCTTT. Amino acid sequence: CASSYAAGGTEAFF.

The DNA for the CDR3 is TGTGCCAGCAGCTCCCCCGCGGGGGATGGCTACACCTTC. Protein sequence: CASSSPAGDGYTF. This chain joins TRBV7-2 and TRBJ1-2; D possibly corresponds to TRBD1 (5 bases). The CDR3 is 13 amino acids. Germline V gives CDR1 SGHTA, CDR2 FQGNSA. V was clipped by 4 bases and J by 6 bases, with 12 bases between them.

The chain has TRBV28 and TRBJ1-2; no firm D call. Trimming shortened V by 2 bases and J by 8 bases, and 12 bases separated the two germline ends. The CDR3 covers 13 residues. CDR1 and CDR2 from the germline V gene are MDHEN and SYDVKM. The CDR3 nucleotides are TGTGCCAGCAGTTTAGCTGAGGTCCGGGGCTACACCTTC. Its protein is CASSLAEVRGYTF.

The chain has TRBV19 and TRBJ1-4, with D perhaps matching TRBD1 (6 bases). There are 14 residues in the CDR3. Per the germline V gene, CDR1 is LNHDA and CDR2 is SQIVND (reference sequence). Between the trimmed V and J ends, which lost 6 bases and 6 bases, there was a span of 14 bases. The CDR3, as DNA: TGTGCCAGTAGAAACGGACAGTGGGATGAAAAACTGTTTTTT. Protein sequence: CASRNGQWDEKLFF.

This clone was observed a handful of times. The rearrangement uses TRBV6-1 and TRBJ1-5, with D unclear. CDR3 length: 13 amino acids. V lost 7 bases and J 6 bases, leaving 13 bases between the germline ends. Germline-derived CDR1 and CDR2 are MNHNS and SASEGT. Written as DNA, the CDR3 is TGTGCCAGCAATTGGGAGGGCACTCAGCCCCAGCATTTT. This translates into CASNWEGTQPQHF.

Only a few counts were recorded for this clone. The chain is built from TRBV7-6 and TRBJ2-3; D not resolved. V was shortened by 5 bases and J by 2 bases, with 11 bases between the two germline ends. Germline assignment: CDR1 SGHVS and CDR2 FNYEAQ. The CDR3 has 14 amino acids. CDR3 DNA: TGTGCCAGCAGCGGCCGCCAAGTCACAGATACGCAGTATTTT. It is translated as CASSGRQVTDTQYF.